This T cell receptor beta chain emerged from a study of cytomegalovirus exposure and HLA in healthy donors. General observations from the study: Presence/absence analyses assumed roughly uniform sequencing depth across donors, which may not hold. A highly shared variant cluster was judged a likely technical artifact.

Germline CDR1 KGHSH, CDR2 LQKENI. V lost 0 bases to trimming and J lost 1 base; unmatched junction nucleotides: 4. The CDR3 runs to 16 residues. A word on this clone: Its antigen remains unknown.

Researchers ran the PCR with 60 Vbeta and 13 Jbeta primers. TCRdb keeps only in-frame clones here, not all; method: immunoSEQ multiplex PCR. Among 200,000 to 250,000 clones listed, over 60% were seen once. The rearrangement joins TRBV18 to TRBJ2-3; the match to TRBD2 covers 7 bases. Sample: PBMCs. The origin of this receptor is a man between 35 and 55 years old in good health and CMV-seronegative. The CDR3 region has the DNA TGTGCCAGCTCACCACCTTCTAGCGGTCGCACAGATACGCAGTATTTT. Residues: CASSPPSSGRTDTQYF.